This TCR beta chain was observed in a study of CD8+CD57+ T cells in acquired aplastic anemia. Both TCR beta VDJ combination and CDR3 sequence profiling were carried out. Genomic DNA was the template for this profiling. Using its own MiXCR run on the reads, TCRdb lists one record per CDR3 protein. The sample has roughly 81,000 distinct CDR3 sequences, more than 40% seen once; the top ten hold 66%. Germline-derived CDR1 and CDR2 are SGDLS and YYNGEE. V was pared by 4 bases and J by 6 bases, with 8 bases of the junction left unmatched. The CDR3 runs to 14 residues. V gene TRBV9 combines with J gene TRBJ2-7; 9 bases fit TRBD1. The specimen was sorted CD4+, CD8+, or CD8+CD57+ T cells (not recorded which) from PBMCs. This TCR was recovered from a human donor in good health, serving as a control. The CDR3 DNA reads TGTGCCAGCAGCACCTGGGACAGGGATTCCGAGCAGTACTTC. Amino acid sequence: CASSTWDRDSEQYF.